This entry concerns a single T cell receptor (beta chain). Its antigen is unknown. This sample is part of a study of coeliac disease. General observations from the study: Active celiac intraepithelial and lamina propria samples had lower TRB and TRG clonality than control samples.

Clones were sequenced by immunoSEQ multiplex PCR, and TCRdb holds only the in-frame ones, with some missing. Among 600 to 800 clones, roughly two thirds were seen once, and the ten largest hold about an eighth. The V segment lost 0 bases and the J segment 4 bases; nucleotides outside the gene matches: 8. This CDR3 comprises 17 residues. Per germline, CDR1 WNHNN and CDR2 SYGVQD (reference sequence). Sequencing input: intraepithelial lymphocytes from the gut. This clonotype was obtained from a woman aged 25 to 39 with active celiac disease. This chain joins TRBV10-1 and TRBJ1-5, with 8 bases fitting TRBD1. Written as DNA, the CDR3 is TGCGCCAGCAGTGAGTCCGGACAGGGAGGGGGAAATCAGCCCCAGCATTTT. Its protein is CASSESGQGGGNQPQHF.